This TCR beta chain originates from a study of neurological immune-mediated disorders. Synthesis of cDNA was accomplished via 5'RACE employing 10-nucleotide random UMIs. Every sequencing run generated over 170 million TCR-beta sequences from 15-18 subjects. TCRdb re-derived calls from the 5' RACE reads in MiXCR, one entry per CDR3 protein. This table has around 65,000 distinct CDR3 sequences, roughly 5% appearing once. Notes on the study in general: No CDR3 amino acid sequences were shared by expanded clones across subjects, suggesting private repertoires in all groups. Multiple sclerosis was found to have the least TCR clonal expansion, below healthy controls, and HTLV-1-associated myelopathy the most.

This clonotype was detected ten times or more. Its antigen is not identified. Germline loops: CDR1 MDHEN, CDR2 SYDVKM. This CDR3 is 13 amino acids long. V lost 4 bases and J lost 5, with 11 bases in between. The sample consisted of PBMCs. The source of this sequence is a human donor with multiple sclerosis. The donor label of this sample is uncertain. The V and J genes are TRBV28 and TRBJ2-5, with unresolved D. The CDR3 nucleotides read TGTGCCAGCAGTTCCGGAACACACGAGACCCAGTACTTC. Its protein product is CASSSGTHETQYF.